The 18 T cell receptor beta chains reported below all come from one sample, sequenced in a study of T cell changes during pregnancy in multiple sclerosis. The data were produced by immunoSEQ multiplex PCR, yet TCRdb's version contains in-frame clones alone and is incomplete. The sample consists of around 99,000 clones, almost 95% of them appearing once. The material was peripheral blood, obtained in the first trimester of pregnancy. The receptors were gathered from a female donor with multiple sclerosis, enrolled in a pregnancy study.

This clone showed up just once. The J gene is TRBJ1-3, the V gene TRBV2; tentatively, D is TRBD1 (6 bases). Trimming cost V 6 bases and J 4 bases, with 16 bases left between them. Per the germline V gene, CDR1 is SNHLY and CDR2 is FYNNEI. The CDR3 length is 15 residues. The CDR3: CASRAGQFPGNTIYF. The CDR3 nucleotides read TGTGCCAGCAGGGCAGGACAGTTTCCGGGAAACACCATATATTTT. Drawing the rest from reference TRBV2 and TRBJ1-3, the complete variable domain is EPEVTQTPSHQVTQMGQEVILRCVPISNHLYFYWYRQILGQKVEFLVSFYNNEISEKSEIFDDQFSVERPDGSNFTLKIRSTKLEDSAMYFCASRAGQFPGNTIYFGEGSWLTVV.

A single count supports this clone. The chain is built from TRBV4-2 and TRBJ2-7, with 8 positions matching TRBD1. Germline values: CDR1 LGHNA, CDR2 YNFKEQ. This CDR3 contains 14 residues. V lost 2 bases, J lost 2 bases, and 2 bases stayed unmatched. In DNA, the CDR3 is TGTGCCAGCAGCCAAAGGACAGGGACCTACGAGCAGTACTTC. Its protein product is CASSQRTGTYEQYF.

This rearrangement joins TRBV14 to TRBJ2-7; tentatively, D is TRBD2 (5 bases). Looked up from germline, CDR1 is SGHDN and CDR2 is FVKESK. The CDR3 contains 17 residues. The V end lost 1 base, the J end lost 0 bases, and 16 bases lay between the germline ends. CDR3 nucleotide sequence: TGTGCCAGCAGCCAAGCAGAGTTGCGGGTCCTCTCCTACGAGCAGTACTTC. Encoded protein: CASSQAELRVLSYEQYF.

The DNA of the CDR3 is TGTGCCAGCAGCTTACTAGGGGGCGCCGAATACAATGAGCAGTTCTTC. Translated: CASSLLGGAEYNEQFF. This chain joins TRBV7-2 and TRBJ2-1; TRBD1 matches at 7 bases. The CDR3 runs to 16 residues. Unmatched junction bases numbered 8, after V lost 2 bases and J lost 4 bases. Per germline, CDR1 SGHTA and CDR2 FQGNSA. Full variable domain (missing parts from reference TRBV7-2 and TRBJ2-1): GAGVSQSPSNKVTEKGKDVELRCDPISGHTALYWYRQSLGQGLEFLIYFQGNSAPDKSGLPSDRFSAERTGGSVSTLTIQRTQQEDSAVYLCASSLLGGAEYNEQFFGPGTRLTVL.

The chain has TRBV7-8 and TRBJ2-7; the match to TRBD2 covers 7 bases. Trimming at V came to 1 base and at J to 2 bases, leaving 8 bases not matched to a gene. This CDR3 contains 16 residues. CDR1 is SGHVS, CDR2 FQNEAQ, per germline. The CDR3 nucleotides read TGTGCCAGCAGCTTAGGCCCTGGACTAGGGGCCTACGAGCAGTACTTC. It specifies CASSLGPGLGAYEQYF.

The chain links TRBV7-2 to TRBJ2-3, with D maybe TRBD2 (7 bases). The germline CDR1 and CDR2 sequences are SGHTA and FQGNSA. The CDR3 has 15 residues. Trimming took 4 bases from V and 6 from J, leaving 17 bases between them. In nucleotides, the CDR3 is TGTGCCAGCAGCTGGGGGGGCGGGGCACTGGATACGCAGTATTTT. Translation: CASSWGGGALDTQYF.

This clone appeared once. The chain carries TRBV28 and TRBJ2-6; TRBD2 matches at 8 bases. The CDR3 spans 17 residues. CDR1 MDHEN and CDR2 SYDVKM come from the germline V gene. J was trimmed by 4 bases and V by 5 bases; bases with no gene match: 10. The CDR3 DNA sequence: TGTGCCAGCAGTCAACGCCGGGGGGGGCGAGGGGCCAACGTCCTGACTTTC. It yields the protein CASSQRRGGRGANVLTF.

As regards this clone: At one end, the junction sequence differs from germline, possibly due to a read error. This chain links TRBV14 with TRBJ2-1; TRBD1 matches at 8 bases. The V gene's germline CDR1 is SGHDN and CDR2 FVKESK. The CDR3 length is 15 residues. In nucleotides, the CDR3 is TGTGCCAGCAGCAAAGACAGGGGCCCTAACAATGAGCAGTTCTTC. Protein sequence: CASSKDRGPNNEQFF. Full variable domain (remainder filled in from reference TRBV14 and TRBJ2-1): EAGVTQFPSHSVIEKGQTVTLRCDPISGHDNLYWYRRVMGKEIKFLLHFVKESKQDESGMPNNRFLAERTGGTYSTLKVQPAELEDSGVYFCASSKDRGPNNEQFFGPGTRLTVL.

This sequence joins TRBV5-4 and TRBJ1-5; 7 bases map to TRBD1. J lost 2 bases, V lost 3 bases, and 2 bases had no gene match. Germline CDR1 SGHNT, CDR2 YYREEE (reference sequence). This CDR3 spans 14 amino acids. The CDR3, as DNA: TGTGCCAGCAGCTCAGGGGGAGGCAATCAGCCCCAGCATTTT. Translated: CASSSGGGNQPQHF.

V usage is TRBV19 and J usage is TRBJ1-1, with D maybe TRBD1 (5 bases). The CDR3 loop spans 12 amino acids. Trimming pared 7 bases from V and 3 bases from J, leaving 9 bases between. Germline lookup yields CDR1 LNHDA and CDR2 SQIVND (reference sequence). The CDR3 DNA reads as TGTGCCAGTACCGGGGGGTACACTGAAGCTTTCTTT. This translates into CASTGGYTEAFF.

The chain is built from TRBV28 and TRBJ1-2; the D is unclear. The CDR3 has 14 residues. Per germline, CDR1 MDHEN and CDR2 SYDVKM. Trimming stripped 4 bases from V and 3 bases from J, with 12 bases between. The CDR3 DNA is TGTGCCAGCAGTTCCGGAGGGTGGGACTATGGCTACACCTTC. This translates into CASSSGGWDYGYTF.

The V gene is TRBV5-1, the J gene TRBJ2-3, with D possibly matching TRBD2 (6 bases). The CDR3 has 14 residues. Trimming removed 2 bases at V and 3 bases at J, with 10 bases between. Germline V gives CDR1 SGHRS, CDR2 YFSETQ. The chain's CDR3 is CASSFGGGTDTQYF. CDR3 bases: TGCGCCAGCAGCTTCGGGGGTGGAACAGATACGCAGTATTTT.

The V call is TRBV6-1, the J call TRBJ2-2, with D possibly being TRBD2 (5 bases). The CDR3 extends over 14 amino acids. Germline CDR1 MNHNS, CDR2 SASEGT. Trimming removed 2 bases at V and 5 bases at J, with 9 bases between. The CDR3: CASSELQRTGELFF. For the CDR3, the DNA is TGTGCCAGCAGTGAACTGCAGCGGACCGGGGAGCTGTTTTTT.

The chain carries TRBV29-1 and TRBJ2-3; 11 nucleotides line up with TRBD2. Germline V gene sequence: CDR1 SQVTM, CDR2 ANQGSEA. After removal of 6 bases from V and 2 bases from J, the junction contained 4 bases not matched to a gene. The CDR3 consists of 14 residues. The CDR3 DNA follows: TGCAGCGTCCGGACTAGCGGGTTCACAGATACGCAGTATTTT. It is translated as CSVRTSGFTDTQYF.

Written as DNA, the CDR3 is TGCGCCAGCAGCCAAGACCAGGGATACGAGCAGTACTTC. Translating it yields CASSQDQGYEQYF. The V call is TRBV4-1, the J call TRBJ2-7; maybe TRBD1 (5 bases). Trimming removed 0 bases at V and 4 bases at J, with 7 bases between. The CDR3 totals 13 residues. Germline values: CDR1 MGHRA, CDR2 YSYEKL.

This chain links TRBV11-2 with TRBJ1-1; possibly TRBD1 for D (6 bases). Deletions cut 2 bases from V and 0 bases from J, with 16 bases between. The germline V gene encodes CDR1 SGHAT and CDR2 FQNNGV. This CDR3 has 17 residues. The CDR3 sequence is CASSLRGRGRVNTEAFF. The CDR3, as DNA: TGTGCCAGCAGCTTACGGGGCAGGGGAAGGGTGAACACTGAAGCTTTCTTT.

The chain is built from TRBV27 and TRBJ1-5, with D possibly being TRBD1 (5 bases). The germline gives CDR1 MNHEY, CDR2 SMNVEV (reference sequence). This CDR3 is 16 amino acids long. The V and J ends lost 4 bases and 0 bases respectively, with 13 bases between them. The CDR3 region is CASSSLTGNSNQPQHF. Written as DNA, the CDR3 is TGTGCCAGCAGTTCCCTTACAGGTAATAGCAATCAGCCCCAGCATTTT.

CDR3 DNA: TGTGCCAGCAGCTTCGGACTAGCGGGAGGGCAAGAGACCCAGTACTTC. Protein: CASSFGLAGGQETQYF. J is TRBJ2-5 and V is TRBV11-2; TRBD2 agrees at 15 bases. The CDR3 extends over 16 amino acids. V shed 3 bases, J shed 2 bases, and the junction held 1 base outside the gene matches. Germline CDR1 and CDR2: SGHAT and FQNNGV.